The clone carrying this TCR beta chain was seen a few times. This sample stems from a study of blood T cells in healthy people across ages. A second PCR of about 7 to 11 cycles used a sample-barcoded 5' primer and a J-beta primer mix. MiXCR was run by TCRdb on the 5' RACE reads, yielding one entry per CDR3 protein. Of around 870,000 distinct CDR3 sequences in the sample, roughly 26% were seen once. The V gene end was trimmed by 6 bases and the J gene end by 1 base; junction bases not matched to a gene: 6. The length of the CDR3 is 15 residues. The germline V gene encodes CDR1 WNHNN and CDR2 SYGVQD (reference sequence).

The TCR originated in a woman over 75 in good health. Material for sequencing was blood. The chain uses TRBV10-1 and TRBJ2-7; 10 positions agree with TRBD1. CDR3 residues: CASSDGTGASYEQYF. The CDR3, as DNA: TGCGCCAGCAGCGATGGGACAGGGGCTTCCTACGAGCAGTACTTC.